This T cell receptor (beta chain) appears in the sequencing data of a study of glioma-infiltrating T cells after dendritic cell vaccination. Study in general: Dendritic cell vaccine was injected intradermally three times, biweekly.

Trimming pared 0 bases from V and 2 bases from J, leaving 7 bases between. The CDR3 loop spans 14 amino acids. Looked up from germline, CDR1 is MNHNS and CDR2 is SASEGT. TCRB CDR3 was amplified from 2 ug genomic DNA or less. The PCR used 60 V beta and 13 J beta primers. Assay used: immunoSEQ multiplex PCR; TCRdb lists only in-frame clones, some missing. The profile shows about 73,000 clones, roughly 82% of them singletons. On this clone itself: The sample has other DNA sequences that encode this CDR3 too.

This chain joins TRBV6-1 and TRBJ1-1; no clear D gene. The starting material was blood, obtained before dendritic cell vaccination. The sequence was obtained from a human donor with glioblastoma. The chain's CDR3 is CASSEASVNTEAFF. CDR3 sequence (DNA): TGTGCCAGCAGTGAAGCCAGCGTCAACACTGAAGCTTTCTTT.